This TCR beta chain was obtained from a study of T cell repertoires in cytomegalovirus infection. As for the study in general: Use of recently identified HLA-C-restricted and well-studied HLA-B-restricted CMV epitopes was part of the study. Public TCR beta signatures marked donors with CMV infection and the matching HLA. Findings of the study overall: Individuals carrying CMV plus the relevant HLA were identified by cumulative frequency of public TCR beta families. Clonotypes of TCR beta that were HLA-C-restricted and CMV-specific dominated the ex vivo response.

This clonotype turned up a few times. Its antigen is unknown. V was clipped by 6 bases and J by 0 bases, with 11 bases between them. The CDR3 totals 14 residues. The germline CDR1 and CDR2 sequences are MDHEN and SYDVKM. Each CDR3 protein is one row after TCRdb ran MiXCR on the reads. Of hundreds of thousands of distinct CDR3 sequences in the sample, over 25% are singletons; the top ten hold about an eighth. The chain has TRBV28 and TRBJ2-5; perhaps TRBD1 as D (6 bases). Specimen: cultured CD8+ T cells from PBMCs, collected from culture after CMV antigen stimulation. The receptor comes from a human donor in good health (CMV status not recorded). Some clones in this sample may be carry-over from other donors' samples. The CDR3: CASSRRGYQETQYF. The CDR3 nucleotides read TGTGCCAGCAGCCGCAGGGGTTACCAAGAGACCCAGTACTTC.